This paragraph reports one T cell receptor (beta chain). Clones were read by immunoSEQ multiplex PCR, and TCRdb kept only the in-frame ones, dropping some. There are about 180,000 clones in the sample; about 81% occur only once, and approximately 12% lies in the top ten. These data are taken from a study of blood T cell repertoires in COVID-19. In the study overall: The analysed material was cDNA or gDNA that came from T cells, B-cell-depleted T cells, or PBMCs.

CDR1 and CDR2 (germline): LNHDA, SQIVND (reference sequence). The CDR3 is 13 amino acids. V lost 3 bases and J lost 1, with 6 bases in between. The V and J genes are TRBV19 and TRBJ2-5; D not certain. Sequencing used peripheral blood. The receptor comes from a woman of 80 years or more with COVID-19, enrolled during active disease. The CDR3 here is CASSIGPQETQYF. The CDR3 region has the DNA TGTGCCAGTAGTATTGGGCCCCAAGAGACCCAGTACTTC.